This TCR beta chain appears in the sequencing data of a study of identical twins. There are a few counts of this clonotype. The antigen remains undetermined. Relative to the germline gene, one junction end is altered; a read error may explain this. Overall study findings and caveats: High-abundance cord blood beta clonotypes had fewer insertions; memory repertoires showed none.

The CDR3 consists of 13 residues. Germline lookup yields CDR1 SGHAT and CDR2 FQNNGV. One entry per CDR3 protein results from TCRdb running MiXCR on the 5' RACE reads. The sample comprises roughly 720,000 distinct CDR3 sequences, over 15% of which are singletons, and about an eighth rests with the top ten. These data are also associated with another study on T cells expressing NK-cell markers. That paper notes: The dominant NKG2C+ clonotypes represented roughly 1.0-7.5% of CD8+ T cells in over 5 donors.

The chain is built from TRBV11-2 and TRBJ2-7; the D is unclear. The sample was PBMCs. This sequence was found in a woman aged 18-35 years in good health. This chain's CDR3 is CASSLGVGSQLGF. The CDR3 DNA follows: TGTGCCAGCAGCTTAGGGGTTGGGTCGCAGTTGGGCTTC.